This entry lists 15 T cell receptor beta chains sequenced from one sample in a study of T cells in Graves' hyperthyroidism and ophthalmopathy. The CDR3 regions of TCR beta were amplified from RNA transcripts. The TCR CDR3 was amplified in a first-round RT-PCR using the HTBI primer set. TCRdb ran MiXCR on the multiplex PCR reads and lists one entry per CDR3 protein. Here the sample spans 600,000 to 700,000 distinct CDR3 sequences, about 45% being singletons. The specimen sequenced was peripheral blood or thyroid tissue (not recorded which). These receptors were taken from an adult man with Graves' disease, either hyperthyroidism or ophthalmopathy (not recorded which).

On this clonotype: A much larger clone differs by one base, so this may be a read error. The V and J genes are TRBV29-1 and TRBJ1-1; D gene ambiguous. The CDR3 has 10 residues. Per the germline V gene, CDR1 is SQVTM and CDR2 is ANQGSEA. The CDR3 DNA follows: TGCAACGTTATAAACACTGAAGCTTTCTTT. This translates into CNVINTEAFF.

A note on this clonotype: The CDR3 carries no conserved terminal phenylalanine or tryptophan, so it likely arises from a read error. The limits of the CDR3 on the DNA are not certain, so only TCRdb's listed CDR3 is given. This chain links TRBV7-9 with TRBJ2-5; TRBD1, the D gene given by the table, was not confirmed from the DNA. From germline, CDR1 is SEHNR and CDR2 FQNEAQ (reference sequence). The CDR3 has 12 amino acids, counting both end residues. CDR3 region: CASRLAGGAPNT.

Comments on this clonotype: It may be a read error: a sequence one base away is much more abundant. J is TRBJ1-2 and V is TRBV24-1; the D gene is possibly TRBD1 (6 bases). Germline-derived CDR1 and CDR2 are KGHDR and SFDVKD. The CDR3 runs 15 residues. Trimming took 3 bases from V and 4 from J, leaving 14 bases between them. The CDR3 loop reads CATSDTRGRVYGYTF. DNA of the CDR3: TGTGCCACCAGTGATACCAGGGGAAGGGTCTATGGCTACACCTTC.

The gene calls are TRBV29-1 and TRBJ2-6; D is perhaps TRBD1 (6 bases). The V gene lost 4 bases and the J gene lost 3 bases, with 10 bases spanning the gap. Germline CDR1 is SQVTM and CDR2 is ANQGSEA. This CDR3 spans 14 amino acids. CDR3 sequence: CSVVEGVGANVLTF. Written as DNA, the CDR3 is TGCAGCGTTGTTGAGGGGGTTGGGGCCAACGTCCTGACTTTC.

This clonotype was seen only a few times. V and J are TRBV6-6 and TRBJ1-5, with a weak D call TRBD1 (6 bases). V was pared by 5 bases and J by 2 bases, with 16 bases between. CDR3 length: 16 amino acids. Germline CDR1 is MNHNY and CDR2 is SVGAGI (reference sequence). The CDR3 here is CASSHGQSQRNQPQHF. CDR3 DNA: TGTGCCAGCAGTCACGGACAGAGCCAACGCAATCAGCCCCAGCATTTT.

This clonotype was counted at least ten times. DNA of the CDR3: TGCAGCGTTGAAGAGACGGGACAGGGAGGAGAAAAACTGTTTTTT. Protein: CSVEETGQGGEKLFF. J is TRBJ1-4 and V is TRBV29-1; 9 positions agree with TRBD1. In germline, CDR1 is SQVTM, CDR2 ANQGSEA. This CDR3 contains 15 residues. V shed 0 bases and J 8 bases; nucleotides not matched to a gene: 7.

The rearrangement joins TRBV7-2 to TRBJ1-6, with D possibly TRBD1 on 6 matching bases. The CDR3 runs to 14 residues. Looked up from germline, CDR1 is SGHTA and CDR2 is FQGNSA. V was cut by 7 bases and J by 5 bases, with 12 bases left in between. CDR3 DNA sequence: TGTGCCAGCAAGAGGGGGTTCCATAATTCACCCCTCCACTTT. This codes for CASKRGFHNSPLHF.

Details on this clonotype: One junction end does not reproduce the germline sequence, and a read error may be involved. The genes are TRBV6-5 and TRBJ2-7; tentative D call: TRBD2 (5 bases). The CDR3 is 14 residues long. Germline CDR1 MNHEY, CDR2 SVGAGI. CDR3: CANSYGVRSYEQYF. Here the CDR3 DNA reads TGTGCCAACAGTTACGGGGTCCGCTCCTACGAGCAGTACTTC.

The DNA for the CDR3 is TGTGCCAGCCGGACAGGGGGCTTTTACGAGCAGTACTTC. Residues: CASRTGGFYEQYF. The J gene is TRBJ2-7, the V gene TRBV7-9; TRBD1 matches at 11 bases. J lost 4 bases, V lost 8 bases, and 4 bases had no gene match. The CDR3 loop spans 13 amino acids. From germline, CDR1 is SEHNR and CDR2 FQNEAQ (reference sequence).

This clonotype was seen ten or more times. The V gene is TRBV6-6, the J gene TRBJ1-6, with a weak D call TRBD1 (5 bases). V gave up 6 bases and J gave up 9 bases, with 15 bases separating them. The CDR3 is 14 residues long. Germline V gene lookup returns CDR1 MNHNY and CDR2 SVGAGI (reference sequence). CDR3 sequence: CASSQTQGVSPLHF. The CDR3 DNA is TGTGCCAGCAGCCAGACTCAAGGGGTTTCACCCCTCCACTTT.

The V call is TRBV29-1, the J call TRBJ1-4; 9 positions agree with TRBD1. The CDR3 has 12 residues. V lost 6 bases, J lost 7 bases, and 3 bases stayed unmatched. Germline values: CDR1 SQVTM, CDR2 ANQGSEA. The CDR3 nucleotides are TGCAGCGTCACAGGGGGCAGTGAAAAACTGTTTTTT. Amino acid sequence: CSVTGGSEKLFF.

This clonotype showed up many times. This chain uses TRBV7-3 with TRBJ1-1, with TRBD1 identical over 8 bases. V was clipped by 5 bases and J by 3 bases; unmatched bases: 2. The CDR3 spans 13 residues. Germline V gene sequence: CDR1 SGHTA, CDR2 FQGTGA. The CDR3 bases are TGTGCCAGCAGCCAGGACAGGGACACTGAAGCTTTCTTT. As protein: CASSQDRDTEAFF.

Turning to this clonotype: A much larger clone sits a single nucleotide away, making a read error possible. The rearrangement uses TRBV7-2 and TRBJ2-7, with TRBD1 matching 7 bases. There are 14 residues in the CDR3. The junction had 5 bases not matched to a gene; V was cut back by 5 bases and J by 1 base. Germline V gene sequence: CDR1 SGHTA, CDR2 FQGNSA. CDR3 region: CASSPGQESYEQYF. The CDR3 nucleotides are TGTGCCAGCAGCCCCGGACAGGAATCCTACGAGCAGTACTTC. The whole variable domain, remainder taken from reference TRBV7-2 and TRBJ2-7, is GAGVSQSPSNKVTEKGKDVELRCDPISGHTALYWYRQSLGQGLEFLIYFQGNSAPDKSGLPSDRFSAERTGGSVSTLTIQRTQQEDSAVYLCASSPGQESYEQYFGPGTRLTVT.

The CDR3 region has the DNA TGTGCCAGCAGGGTGACGACATTCCAGAACACTGAAGCTTTCTTT. The encoded protein is CASRVTTFQNTEAFF. The chain joins TRBV7-9 to TRBJ1-1; D ambiguous. CDR1 SEHNR and CDR2 FQNEAQ come from the germline V gene (reference sequence). The CDR3 has 15 amino acids. Trimming pared 6 bases from V and 1 base from J, leaving 15 bases between.

This clonotype appeared many times. The chain has TRBV9 and TRBJ2-6; D not certain. V lost 0 bases and J lost 5, with 15 bases in between. The CDR3 spans 17 residues. Looked up from germline, CDR1 is SGDLS and CDR2 is YYNGEE. CDR3: CASSVEPRGRRANVLTF. CDR3 in DNA: TGTGCCAGCAGCGTAGAGCCTAGAGGAAGGCGGGCCAACGTCCTGACTTTC.